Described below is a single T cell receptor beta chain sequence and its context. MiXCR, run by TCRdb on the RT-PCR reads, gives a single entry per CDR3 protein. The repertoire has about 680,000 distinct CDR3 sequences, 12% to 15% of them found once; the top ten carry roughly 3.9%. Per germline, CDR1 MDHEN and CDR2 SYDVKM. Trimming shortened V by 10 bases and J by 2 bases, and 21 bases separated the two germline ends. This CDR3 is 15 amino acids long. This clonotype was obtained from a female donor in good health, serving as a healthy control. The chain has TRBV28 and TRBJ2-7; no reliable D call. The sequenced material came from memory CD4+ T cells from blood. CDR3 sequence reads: CATYRPSGPAYEQYF. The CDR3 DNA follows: TGTGCCACCTACCGCCCCTCAGGCCCGGCCTACGAGCAGTACTTC.